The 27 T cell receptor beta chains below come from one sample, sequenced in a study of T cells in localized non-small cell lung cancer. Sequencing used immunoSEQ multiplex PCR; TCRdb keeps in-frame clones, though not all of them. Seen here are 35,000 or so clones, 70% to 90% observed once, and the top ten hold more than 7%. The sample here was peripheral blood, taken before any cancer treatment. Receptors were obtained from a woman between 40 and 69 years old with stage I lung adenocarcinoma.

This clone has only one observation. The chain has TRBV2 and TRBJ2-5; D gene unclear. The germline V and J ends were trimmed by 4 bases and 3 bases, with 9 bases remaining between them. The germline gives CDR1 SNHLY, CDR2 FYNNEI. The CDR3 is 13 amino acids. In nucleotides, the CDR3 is TGTGCCAGCAGTGGGCCACCCAAAGAGACCCAGTACTTC. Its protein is CASSGPPKETQYF.

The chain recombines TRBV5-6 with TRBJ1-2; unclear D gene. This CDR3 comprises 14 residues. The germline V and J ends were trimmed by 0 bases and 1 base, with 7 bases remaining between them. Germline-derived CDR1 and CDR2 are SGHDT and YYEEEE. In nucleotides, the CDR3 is TGTGCCAGCAGCTTGGGAGGAAATAACTATGGCTACACCTTC. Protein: CASSLGGNNYGYTF.

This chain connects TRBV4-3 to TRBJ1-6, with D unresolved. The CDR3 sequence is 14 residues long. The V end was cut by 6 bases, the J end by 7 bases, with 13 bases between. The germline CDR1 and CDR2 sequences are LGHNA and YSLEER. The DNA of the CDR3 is TGCGCCAGCAGTCTACAAGGTGAAAATTCACCCCTCCACTTT. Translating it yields CASSLQGENSPLHF.

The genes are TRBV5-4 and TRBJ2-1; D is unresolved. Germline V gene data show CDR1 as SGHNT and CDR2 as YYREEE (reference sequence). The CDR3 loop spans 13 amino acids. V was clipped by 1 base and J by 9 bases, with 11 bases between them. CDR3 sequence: CASSLRVRGEQFF. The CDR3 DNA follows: TGTGCCAGCAGCTTGAGGGTGCGCGGTGAGCAGTTCTTC.

The chain's CDR3 is CASSGSNTEAFF. Here the CDR3 DNA reads TGTGCCAGCAGCGGATCGAACACTGAAGCTTTCTTT. V and J are TRBV6-5 and TRBJ1-1; D is unclear. The V end lost 6 bases, the J end lost 1 base, and 6 bases lay between the germline ends. The CDR3 has 12 residues. The germline CDR1 and CDR2 sequences are MNHEY and SVGAGI.

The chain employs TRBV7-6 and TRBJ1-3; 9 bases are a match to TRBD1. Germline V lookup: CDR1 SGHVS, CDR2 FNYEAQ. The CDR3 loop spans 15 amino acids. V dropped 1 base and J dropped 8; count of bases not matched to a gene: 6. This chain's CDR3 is CASSLEGQGGDTIYF. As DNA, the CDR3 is TGTGCCAGCAGCTTAGAGGGACAGGGTGGGGACACCATATATTTT.

The CDR3 reads CASSQRNSPLHF. DNA for the CDR3: TGTGCCAGCTCACAACGTAATTCACCCCTCCACTTT. V gene TRBV18 combines with J gene TRBJ1-6, with no clear D. Germline V gene sequence: CDR1 KGHSH, CDR2 LQKENI. Between the trimmed V and J ends, which lost 4 bases and 6 bases, there was a span of 4 bases. This CDR3 is built from 12 residues.

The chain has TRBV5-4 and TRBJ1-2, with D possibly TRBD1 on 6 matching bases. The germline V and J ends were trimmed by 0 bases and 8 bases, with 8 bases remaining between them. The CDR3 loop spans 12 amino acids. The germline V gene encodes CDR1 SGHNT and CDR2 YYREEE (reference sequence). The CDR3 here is CASSLDRVGYTF. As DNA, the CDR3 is TGTGCCAGCAGCTTGGACAGGGTGGGCTACACCTTC.

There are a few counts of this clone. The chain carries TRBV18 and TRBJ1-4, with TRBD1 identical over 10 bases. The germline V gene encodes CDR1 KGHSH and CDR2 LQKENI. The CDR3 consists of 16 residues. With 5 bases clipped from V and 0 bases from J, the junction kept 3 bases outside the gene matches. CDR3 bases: TGTGCCAGCTCAGCGGGACAGGGGACAACTAATGAAAAACTGTTTTTT. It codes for CASSAGQGTTNEKLFF.

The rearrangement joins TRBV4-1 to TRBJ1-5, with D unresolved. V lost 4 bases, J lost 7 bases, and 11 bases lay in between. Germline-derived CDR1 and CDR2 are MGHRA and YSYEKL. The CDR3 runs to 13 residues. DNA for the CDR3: TGCGCCAGCAGCCCGCCTGGGAGGCAGCCCCAGCATTTT. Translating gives CASSPPGRQPQHF.

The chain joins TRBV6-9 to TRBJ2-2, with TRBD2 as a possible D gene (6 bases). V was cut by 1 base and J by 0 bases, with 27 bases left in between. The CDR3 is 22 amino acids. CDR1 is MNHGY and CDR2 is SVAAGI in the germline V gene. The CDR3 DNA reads TGTGCCAGCAGTTATTTCACTGCCGGGACTGCTCCCAAGGAAACGAACACCGGGGAGCTGTTTTTT. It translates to CASSYFTAGTAPKETNTGELFF.

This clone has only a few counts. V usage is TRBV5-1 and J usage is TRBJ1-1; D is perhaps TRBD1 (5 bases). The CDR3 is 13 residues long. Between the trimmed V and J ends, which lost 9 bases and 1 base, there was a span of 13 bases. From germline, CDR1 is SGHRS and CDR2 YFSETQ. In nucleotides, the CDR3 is TGCGCCACCCGGCGGGACGAGAACACTGAAGCTTTCTTT. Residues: CATRRDENTEAFF.

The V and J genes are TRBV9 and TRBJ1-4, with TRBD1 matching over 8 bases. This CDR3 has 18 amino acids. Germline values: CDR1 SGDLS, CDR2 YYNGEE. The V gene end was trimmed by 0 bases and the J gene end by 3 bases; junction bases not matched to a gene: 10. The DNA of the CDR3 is TGTGCCAGCAGCGTAGGTTCCCGAAGACAGGGGCCTAATGAAAAACTGTTTTTT. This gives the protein CASSVGSRRQGPNEKLFF.

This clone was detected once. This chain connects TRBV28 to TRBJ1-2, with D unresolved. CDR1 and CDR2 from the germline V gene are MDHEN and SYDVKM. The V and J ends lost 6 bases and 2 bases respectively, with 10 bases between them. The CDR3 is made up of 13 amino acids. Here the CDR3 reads CASSRTANYGYTF. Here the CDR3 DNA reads TGTGCCAGCAGCCGGACCGCGAACTATGGCTACACCTTC.

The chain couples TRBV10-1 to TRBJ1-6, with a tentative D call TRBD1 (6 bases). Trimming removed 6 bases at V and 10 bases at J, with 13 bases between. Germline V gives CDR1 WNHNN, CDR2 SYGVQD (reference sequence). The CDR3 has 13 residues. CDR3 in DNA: TGCGCCAGCAGCCTGGAGGGGGAATCACCCCTCCACTTT. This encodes CASSLEGESPLHF.

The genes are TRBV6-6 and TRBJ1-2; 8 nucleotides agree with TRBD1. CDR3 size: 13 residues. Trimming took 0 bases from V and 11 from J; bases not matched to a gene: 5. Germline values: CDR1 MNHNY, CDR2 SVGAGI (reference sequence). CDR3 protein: CASSYSAGGGYTF. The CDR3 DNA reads TGTGCCAGCAGTTACTCAGCAGGGGGCGGTTACACCTTC.

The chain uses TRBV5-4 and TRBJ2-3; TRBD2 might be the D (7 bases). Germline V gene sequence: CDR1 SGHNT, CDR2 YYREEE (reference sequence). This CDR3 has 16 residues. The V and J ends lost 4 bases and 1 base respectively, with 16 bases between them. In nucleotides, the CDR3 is TGTGCCAGCAGCGATAAAAAAGGGGGGGGCACAGATACGCAGTATTTT. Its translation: CASSDKKGGGTDTQYF.

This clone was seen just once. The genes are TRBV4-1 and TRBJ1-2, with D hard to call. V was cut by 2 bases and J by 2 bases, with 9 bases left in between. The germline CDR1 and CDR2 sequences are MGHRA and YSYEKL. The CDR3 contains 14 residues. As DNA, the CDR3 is TGCGCCAGCAGCCAAACGACGGAGAACTATGGCTACACCTTC. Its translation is CASSQTTENYGYTF.

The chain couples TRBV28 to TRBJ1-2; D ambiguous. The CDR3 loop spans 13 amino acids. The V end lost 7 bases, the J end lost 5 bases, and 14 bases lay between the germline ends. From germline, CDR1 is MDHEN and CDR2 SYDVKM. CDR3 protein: CASNRGILYGYTF. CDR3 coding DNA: TGTGCCAGCAATCGCGGAATCCTGTATGGCTACACCTTC.

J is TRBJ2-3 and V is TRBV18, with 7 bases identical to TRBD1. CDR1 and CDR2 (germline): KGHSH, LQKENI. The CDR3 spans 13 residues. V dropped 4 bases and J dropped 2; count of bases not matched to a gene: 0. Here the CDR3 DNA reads TGTGCCAGCTCACAGGGGGCCACAGATACGCAGTATTTT. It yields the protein CASSQGATDTQYF.

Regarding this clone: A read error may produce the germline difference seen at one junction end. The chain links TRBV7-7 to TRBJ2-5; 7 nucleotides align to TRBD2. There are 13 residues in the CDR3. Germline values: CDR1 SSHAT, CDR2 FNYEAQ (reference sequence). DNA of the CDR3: TGTGCTAGCAGCTTTGCGGGGGAAGAGACCCAGTACTTC. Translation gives CASSFAGEETQYF.

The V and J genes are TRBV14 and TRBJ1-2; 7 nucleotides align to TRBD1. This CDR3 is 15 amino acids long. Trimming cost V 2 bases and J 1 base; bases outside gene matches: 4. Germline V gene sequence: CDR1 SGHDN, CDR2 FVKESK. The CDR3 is CASSQTGALNYGYTF. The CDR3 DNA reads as TGTGCCAGCAGCCAAACAGGGGCACTTAACTATGGCTACACCTTC.

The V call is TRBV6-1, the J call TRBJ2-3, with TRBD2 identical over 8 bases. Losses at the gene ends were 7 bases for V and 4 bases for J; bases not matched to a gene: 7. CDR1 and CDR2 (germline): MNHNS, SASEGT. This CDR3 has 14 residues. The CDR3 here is CASTTGGLADTQYF. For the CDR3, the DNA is TGTGCCAGCACAACGGGGGGGCTGGCAGATACGCAGTATTTT.

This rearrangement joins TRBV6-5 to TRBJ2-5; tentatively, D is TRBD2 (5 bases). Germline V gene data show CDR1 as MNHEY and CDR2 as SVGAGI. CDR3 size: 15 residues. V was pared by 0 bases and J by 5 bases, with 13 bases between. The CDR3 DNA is TGTGCCAGCAGTTACTCAAGAGGGAAGAGGGAGACCCAGTACTTC. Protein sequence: CASSYSRGKRETQYF.

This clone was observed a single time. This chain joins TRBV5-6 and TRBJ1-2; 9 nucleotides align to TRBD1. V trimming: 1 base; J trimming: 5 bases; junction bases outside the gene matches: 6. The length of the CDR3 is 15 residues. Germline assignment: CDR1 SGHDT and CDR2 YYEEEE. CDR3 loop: CASSLYGQGKYGYTF. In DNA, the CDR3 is TGTGCCAGCAGCTTGTATGGACAGGGGAAGTATGGCTACACCTTC. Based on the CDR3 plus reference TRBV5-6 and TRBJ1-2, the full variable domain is DAGVTQSPTHLIKTRGQQVTLRCSPKSGHDTVSWYQQALGQGPQFIFQYYEEEERQRGNFPDRFSGHQFPNYSSELNVNALLLGDSALYLCASSLYGQGKYGYTFGSGTRLTVV.

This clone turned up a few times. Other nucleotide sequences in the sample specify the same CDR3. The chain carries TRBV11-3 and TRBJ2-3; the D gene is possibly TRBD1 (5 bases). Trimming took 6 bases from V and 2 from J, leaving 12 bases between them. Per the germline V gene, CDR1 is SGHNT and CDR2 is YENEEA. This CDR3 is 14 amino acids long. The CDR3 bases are TGTGCCAGCAGTCCTAGGGGCACCACAGATACGCAGTATTTT. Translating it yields CASSPRGTTDTQYF. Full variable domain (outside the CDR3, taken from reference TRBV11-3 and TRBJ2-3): EAGVVQSPRYKIIEKKQPVAFWCNPISGHNTLYWYLQNLGQGPELLIRYENEEAVDDSQLPKDRFSAERLKGVDSTLKIQPAELGDSAVYLCASSPRGTTDTQYFGPGTRLTVL.

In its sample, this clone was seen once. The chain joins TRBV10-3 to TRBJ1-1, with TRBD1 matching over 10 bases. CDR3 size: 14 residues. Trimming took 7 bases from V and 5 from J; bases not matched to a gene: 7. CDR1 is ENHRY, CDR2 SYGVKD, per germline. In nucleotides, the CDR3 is TGTGCCATCACCGGACAGGGGGGAAATACTGAAGCTTTCTTT. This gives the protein CAITGQGGNTEAFF.